This T cell receptor beta chain was sequenced for a study of radiotherapy plus CTLA-4 blockade in lung cancer. Study-wide background: Objective responses occurred in roughly a sixth of patients; approximately 33% had disease control.

From germline, CDR1 is SGHRS and CDR2 YFSETQ. This CDR3 is built from 15 residues. Trimming cost V 4 bases and J 0 bases, with 12 bases left between them. TCRdb keeps only in-frame clones here, not all; method: immunoSEQ multiplex PCR. There are roughly 88,000 clones in the sample; 83% occur only once, and roughly 0.85% lies in the top ten. The TCR sequence derives from a human donor with non-small cell lung cancer who had stable disease on radiotherapy plus ipilimumab. The sample here was peripheral blood, taken from a patient treated with radiotherapy plus ipilimumab. J is TRBJ2-3 and V is TRBV5-1, with no clear D. This CDR3 reads CASSRGRASTDTQYF. CDR3 coding DNA: TGCGCCAGCAGCCGCGGTAGAGCTAGCACAGATACGCAGTATTTT.